Each of the 25 T cell receptor beta chains below was sequenced from the same sample in a study of technical replicates of blood from a handful of donors. Profiling relied on immunoSEQ multiplex PCR, and the TCRdb table lists in-frame clones only, not all of them. The repertoire has around 70,000 clones, 93% of them found once; the top ten carry approximately 0.25%. Sample: T cells isolated from PBMCs. These receptor sequences come from a human donor in good health.

V and J are TRBV6-6 and TRBJ1-2; the D gene is possibly TRBD1 (5 bases). V lost 8 bases to trimming and J lost 2 bases, with 18 bases between them. The germline V gene encodes CDR1 MNHNY and CDR2 SVGAGI (reference sequence). The CDR3 has 15 amino acids. The CDR3 coding sequence is TGTGCCAGCGGGTCTCGCCAGGGTTCCAACTATGGCTACACCTTC. It yields the protein CASGSRQGSNYGYTF.

V and J are TRBV28 and TRBJ1-2; possibly TRBD1 for D (6 bases). This CDR3 region has 12 residues. CDR1 is MDHEN, CDR2 SYDVKM, per germline. V lost 4 bases to trimming and J lost 3 bases, with 6 bases between them. The chain's CDR3 is CASSYRDYGYTF. The CDR3 DNA sequence: TGTGCCAGCAGTTACAGGGACTATGGCTACACCTTC.

This clone was detected only once. V and J are TRBV4-1 and TRBJ2-1; D remains ambiguous. The ends were cut back, 1 base at V and 7 bases at J, with 11 bases in the middle. Per germline, CDR1 MGHRA and CDR2 YSYEKL. CDR3 length equals 14 residues. The CDR3 DNA is TGCGCCAGCAGCCAAGCTCGGCAGGCGAATGAGCAGTTCTTC. Residues: CASSQARQANEQFF.

J is TRBJ1-2 and V is TRBV6-5; D is possibly TRBD1 (6 bases). The CDR3 runs to 14 residues. Germline V lookup: CDR1 MNHEY, CDR2 SVGAGI. The germline V and J ends were trimmed by 0 bases and 5 bases, with 10 bases remaining between them. Here the CDR3 DNA reads TGTGCCAGCAGTTACTCGTTGGGGGCTTATGGCTACACCTTC. Translated, it gives CASSYSLGAYGYTF.

The rearrangement uses TRBV7-2 and TRBJ2-2; D might be TRBD1 (6 bases). Deletions cut 5 bases from V and 4 bases from J, with 14 bases between. Germline V gene lookup returns CDR1 SGHTA and CDR2 FQGNSA. The CDR3 is 15 residues long. The DNA of the CDR3 is TGTGCCAGCAGCCCTACCTACAGGGTCACCGGGGAGCTGTTTTTT. Translating it yields CASSPTYRVTGELFF. The full variable domain, its missing parts supplied by reference TRBV7-2 and TRBJ2-2, is GAGVSQSPSNKVTEKGKDVELRCDPISGHTALYWYRQSLGQGLEFLIYFQGNSAPDKSGLPSDRFSAERTGGSVSTLTIQRTQQEDSAVYLCASSPTYRVTGELFFGEGSRLTVL.

The rearrangement uses TRBV4-2 and TRBJ2-7, with D possibly being TRBD1 (5 bases). V lost 2 bases, J lost 4 bases, and 9 bases lay in between. The CDR3 has 13 residues. CDR1 LGHNA and CDR2 YNFKEQ come from the germline V gene. The CDR3 coding sequence is TGTGCCAGCAGCCAAACCGACAGTTACGAGCAGTACTTC. This encodes CASSQTDSYEQYF.

This rearrangement joins TRBV5-1 to TRBJ2-2, with D possibly TRBD2 on 5 matching bases. CDR1 is SGHRS, CDR2 YFSETQ, per germline. The length of the CDR3 is 13 residues. Trimming removed 1 base from V and 8 bases from J, with 9 bases in between. The CDR3 here is CASSLSGSGELFF. CDR3 in DNA: TGCGCCAGCAGCTTGTCGGGATCAGGGGAGCTGTTTTTT.

The V call is TRBV7-3, the J call TRBJ1-1; D perhaps matches TRBD1 (5 bases). Trimming cost V 5 bases and J 0 bases, with 7 bases left between them. The CDR3 contains 13 residues. Per the germline V gene, CDR1 is SGHTA and CDR2 is FQGTGA. CDR3 coding DNA: TGTGCCAGCAGCCCAGGGATGAACACTGAAGCTTTCTTT. Translating gives CASSPGMNTEAFF.

This clone was observed a single time. The chain uses TRBV11-3 and TRBJ2-3; 8 bases map to TRBD2. The germline gives CDR1 SGHNT, CDR2 YENEEA. The trim removed 1 base at V and 2 bases at J, leaving 11 bases unmatched. CDR3 length: 18 amino acids. The CDR3 DNA reads as TGTGCCAGCAGCTTAGCATTTGTGGCGGGGGGTGTCACAGATACGCAGTATTTT. As protein: CASSLAFVAGGVTDTQYF.

CDR3 nucleotides: TGTGCCAGCAGTTACCGGGACAGGGGCGGGGACGAGCAGTACTTC. Its protein is CASSYRDRGGDEQYF. The chain recombines TRBV6-6 with TRBJ2-7, with 10 positions matching TRBD1. This CDR3 is 15 amino acids long. Germline loops: CDR1 MNHNY, CDR2 SVGAGI (reference sequence). V gave up 2 bases and J gave up 5 bases; unmatched junction bases: 6.

The V and J genes are TRBV5-1 and TRBJ2-1; D is uncertain. Trimming removed 1 base at V and 6 bases at J, with 8 bases between. The CDR3 runs 13 residues. The V gene's germline CDR1 is SGHRS and CDR2 YFSETQ. In nucleotides, the CDR3 is TGCGCCAGCAGCTTGCAGGTCATCAATGAGCAGTTCTTC. This gives the protein CASSLQVINEQFF.

This clone was seen a single time. V gene TRBV27 combines with J gene TRBJ1-4; 7 bases are a match to TRBD1. CDR1 is MNHEY, CDR2 SMNVEV, per germline (reference sequence). This CDR3 has 15 residues. The junction had 8 bases not matched to a gene; V was cut back by 2 bases and J by 8 bases. The CDR3 sequence is CASSLGPDRDEKLFF. DNA for the CDR3: TGTGCCAGCAGTTTAGGGCCTGACAGGGACGAAAAACTGTTTTTT.

The chain recombines TRBV2 with TRBJ1-1; 8 bases are a match to TRBD1. J gave up 5 bases and V 1 base, and 9 bases lay outside the gene matches. The CDR3 totals 16 residues. Germline CDR1 is SNHLY and CDR2 is FYNNEI. The CDR3 sequence: CASSEGTGYYGTEAFF. The CDR3 nucleotides are TGTGCCAGCAGTGAAGGGACAGGGTATTACGGGACTGAAGCTTTCTTT.

The rearrangement links TRBV28 to TRBJ1-5; D gene uncertain. Trimming took 7 bases from V and 4 from J, leaving 11 bases between them. The CDR3 runs to 13 residues. CDR1 MDHEN and CDR2 SYDVKM come from the germline V gene. CDR3 in amino acids: CASKEGINQPQHF. In nucleotides, the CDR3 is TGTGCCAGCAAAGAGGGAATTAATCAGCCCCAGCATTTT.

This clone was picked up a small number of times. V is TRBV9 and J is TRBJ1-5; tentative D call: TRBD1 (5 bases). The CDR3 is 14 amino acids. Looked up from germline, CDR1 is SGDLS and CDR2 is YYNGEE. Trimming removed 0 bases from V and 5 bases from J, with 9 bases in between. The CDR3 region has the DNA TGTGCCAGCAGCGTAGGGCGGGGGGATCAGCCCCAGCATTTT. It codes for CASSVGRGDQPQHF.

The V call is TRBV5-1, the J call TRBJ2-7, with 9 bases lining up with TRBD1. The J segment lost 6 bases and the V segment lost 0 bases, leaving 4 bases of the junction unmatched. CDR3 length equals 14 residues. Germline CDR1 reads SGHRS; CDR2 reads YFSETQ. The DNA for the CDR3 is TGCGCCAGCAGCTTGGGACAGGGGGTTCTCGAGCAGTACTTC. Encoded protein: CASSLGQGVLEQYF.

Turning to this clone: One end of the junction varies from germline; a read error may be responsible. The genes are TRBV6-1 and TRBJ1-1; D might be TRBD1 (5 bases). There are 12 residues in the CDR3. CDR1 and CDR2 from the germline V gene are MNHNS and SASEGT. The CDR3 coding sequence is TGTGCCAGCGGAGGGGAAGGGCTTTATCCCCTGTTT. Protein sequence: CASGGEGLYPLF.

The rearrangement joins TRBV5-4 to TRBJ1-3; D gene uncertain. The CDR3 has 15 amino acids. V was cut by 2 bases and J by 1 base, with 10 bases left in between. Per germline, CDR1 SGHNT and CDR2 YYREEE (reference sequence). CDR3 protein: CASSFGGASGNTIYF. The CDR3 DNA reads TGTGCCAGCAGCTTTGGAGGAGCTTCTGGAAACACCATATATTTT. Full variable domain (outside the CDR3, taken from reference TRBV5-4 and TRBJ1-3): ETGVTQSPTHLIKTRGQQVTLRCSSQSGHNTVSWYQQALGQGPQFIFQYYREEENGRGNFPPRFSGLQFPNYSSELNVNALELDDSALYLCASSFGGASGNTIYFGEGSWLTVV.

The chain is built from TRBV4-1 and TRBJ1-2; maybe TRBD1 (5 bases). CDR1 is MGHRA, CDR2 YSYEKL, per germline. The CDR3 spans 13 residues. V shed 4 bases and J shed 1 base, with 7 bases lying between them. As DNA, the CDR3 is TGCGCCAGCAGCCCCCAGGGTAACTATGGCTACACCTTC. Its protein product is CASSPQGNYGYTF.

The rearrangement links TRBV7-9 to TRBJ1-2, with a tentative D call TRBD1 (5 bases). V was pared by 3 bases and J by 3 bases, with 14 bases between. The CDR3 length is 15 residues. The germline gives CDR1 SEHNR, CDR2 FQNEAQ (reference sequence). The DNA of the CDR3 is TGTGCCAGCAGCTTCTTCGGTCAGGGCGACTATGGCTACACCTTC. It specifies CASSFFGQGDYGYTF.

The chain is built from TRBV28 and TRBJ2-7; unclear D gene. The germline V gene has CDR1 MDHEN and CDR2 SYDVKM. Trimming took 4 bases from V and 6 from J, leaving 16 bases between them. CDR3 length: 14 residues. This chain's CDR3 is CASSSHPQAGEQYF. The CDR3 DNA is TGTGCCAGCAGTTCCCACCCCCAGGCAGGCGAGCAGTACTTC.

This rearrangement joins TRBV7-2 to TRBJ2-1, with TRBD2 identical over 12 bases. Germline V gives CDR1 SGHTA, CDR2 FQGNSA. This CDR3 contains 15 residues. Trimming cost V 4 bases and J 4 bases; bases outside gene matches: 2. CDR3 amino acids: CASSSLAGGYNEQFF. The CDR3 nucleotides are TGTGCCAGCAGCTCACTAGCGGGAGGATACAATGAGCAGTTCTTC.

CDR3 sequence (DNA): TGCGCCACTTCAAGCGGGAGCTCCTACGAGCAGTACTTC. It translates to CATSSGSSYEQYF. The chain recombines TRBV10-1 with TRBJ2-7; 8 bases fit TRBD2. The ends lost 10 bases at V and 0 bases at J; junction bases unmatched: 5. The CDR3 covers 13 residues. Germline loops: CDR1 WNHNN, CDR2 SYGVQD (reference sequence).

The chain couples TRBV15 to TRBJ1-1; D is undetermined. CDR1 is LNHNV, CDR2 YYDKDF, per germline (reference sequence). This CDR3 contains 14 residues. Trimming cost V 8 bases and J 0 bases, with 13 bases left between them. The CDR3 sequence is CATRSVAMNTEAFF. The CDR3 DNA reads TGTGCCACCCGGAGTGTGGCCATGAACACTGAAGCTTTCTTT. Full variable domain (rest looked up from reference TRBV15 and TRBJ1-1): DAMVIQNPRYQVTQFGKPVTLSCSQTLNHNVMYWYQQKSSQAPKLLFHYYDKDFNNEADTPDNFQSRRPNTSFCFLDIRSPGLGDTAMYLCATRSVAMNTEAFFGQGTRLTVV.

This clone was detected only once. The rearrangement joins TRBV2 to TRBJ2-1, with 15 nucleotides matching TRBD2. The CDR3 spans 18 residues. J gave up 7 bases and V 2 bases, and 9 bases lay outside the gene matches. Germline V gene data show CDR1 as SNHLY and CDR2 as FYNNEI. The CDR3 DNA follows: TGTGCCAGCAGTGAACGCCTAGGGACTAGCGGGGGGAGGAATGAGCAGTTCTTC. Translation gives CASSERLGTSGGRNEQFF.